This TCR beta chain was captured by sequencing in a study of cytomegalovirus exposure and HLA in healthy donors (dated by TCRdb to 2017 to 2019). For context, the study as a whole: In an earlier analysis of roughly 500 of the donors, 250 to 300 Gb of sequence data and approximately 100 million unique TCR beta sequences from 180 million or so T cells were reported. A later genetic analysis took genome-wide SNP genotypes for about three fifths of the 666 donors and used that subset as a discovery cohort. Using immunosequencing, the study profiled T cell repertoires from about 620 subjects and related those repertoires to cytomegalovirus serostatus. Among the roughly 400 genotyped donors, around 81% belonged to the genetic ancestry cluster associated with self-reported Caucasian donors. HLA typing covered class I and class II loci at four-digit resolution. Donor age, sex, ethnicity and CMV serostatus were collected together with the repertoire data. In the later analysis, no new phenotypic data were used to find candidate immune exposures; instead, reliance was placed on TCR beta sequences and their occurrence across donors. Typing coverage varied by locus: roughly 629-630 donors for A, B, C, DRB1 and DQB1; approximately 560 for DQA1; more than 600 for DPA1; around 450 for DPB1. The study combined high-throughput TCR immunosequencing, statistical association of individual TCRs with disease status, and machine learning to predict cytomegalovirus infection status. All discovery cohort repertoires had been generated on a single sequencing platform. In an earlier analysis of 500 to 650 of the donors, high-throughput TCR beta sequencing was used to judge whether each TCR beta V gene segment behaved as functional or pseudogenic. Because of strong linkage in the cohort, five DR-DQ haplotypes were treated as single units for association and clustering. An early release covering more than 500 HLA-typed donors comprised 250 to 350 gigabases of sequencing data and around 85 million unique TCR sequences. On average, 235,054 unique TCR beta nucleotide sequences were sequenced per donor among fewer than 500 genotyped donors of the cohort, with roughly 19% of those sequences being non-productive. A later analysis re-analyzed previously published TCR beta repertoires from 666 donors and added high-resolution HLA genotyping to study TCR occurrence patterns. Besides the first cohort of roughly 640 subjects, a separate validation cohort made up of roughly 120 different subjects was used. The study aimed to test whether cataloging public T cell receptors could reveal signatures of past pathogen exposure.

From a lookup of the germline V gene, CDR1 and CDR2 are LGHNA and YSLEER. The CDR3 spans 19 residues, from the cysteine through the phenylalanine. Only the CDR3 part of the read is kept: 57 bases, read in frame from the first base. Trimming takes 3 bases off V and 3 bases off J; junction bases not matched to a gene: 17. The paper's findings and limits, for the study overall: An association between a missense DCLRE1C variant and V-gene and J-gene trimming of TCR beta chains was found in a later genetic analysis and replicated in an independent cohort. A later genetic analysis reported fewer N-insertions in productive TCRs among donors in an Asian-associated ancestry cluster than the roughly 670-donor mean. Compared with equally common non-associated chains, HLA-associated TCR beta chains in a later analysis were more clonally expanded and had lower generation probabilities. In both the original and validation cohorts, the classifier was reported to diagnose cytomegalovirus status with high specificity and sensitivity. A total of roughly 160 TCR beta chains were listed by the study as associated with cytomegalovirus. The authors suggested that the approach could potentially be extended to other disease states and immunological phenotypes. Correlated functional status among segregating V segments might reflect linkage disequilibrium, but an unknown experimental factor could not be ruled out. A group of highly shared sequence variants was considered likely to be a technical artifact of the sequencing pipeline. Some IMGT-functional V segments, including TRBV6-2 and TRBV6-3, could not be distinguished by the 87-base-pair reads and were therefore excluded. At a false discovery rate of 0.05, a later analysis linked roughly 17,000 TCR beta sequences to specific HLA alleles. Roughly uniform sequencing depth across donors was assumed in presence/absence analyses, although this assumption may not hold. When HLA alleles, especially DR and DQ, strongly co-occurred, TCR associations were difficult to assign to individual alleles. Most TCR sequences were seen in very few donors, while some public TCRs were found in many individuals. A later analysis found that TCR association rates varied across HLA loci, with DRB1 alleles showing the most associated TCRs and HLA-C alleles the fewest. Approximately 18 rarely observed V segments, including chromosome 9 orphons, were excluded from the earlier analysis of approximately 500 of the donors because counts were too low. A further reported finding was that TCR beta sequences accurately predicted the HLA-A and HLA-B alleles for most subjects in the first cohort. Only TCR beta chains were sequenced in this cohort, and the absence of alpha or paired-chain data limited detectable features. Three of the identified cytomegalovirus-associated TCR beta chains were confirmed in vitro to be specific for cytomegalovirus antigens. HLA typing was unavailable for some donors at each locus, so association tests used only the typed subset. CMV serostatus was the only immune exposure information available for the cohort. In a later analysis, most CMV-associated TCR beta chains were found to appear HLA-restricted, with HLA associations seemingly driven largely by CMV exposure. In a later analysis, several top co-occurrence clusters were reported to appear linked to parvovirus B19, influenza, CMV and Epstein-Barr virus. An earlier analysis of roughly 570 of the donors showed that most TCR beta V segments appeared in productive rearrangements either about 87% or about 30% of the time, which broadly matched IMGT annotations.

Library preparation was by the immunoSEQ multiplex PCR assay. A mixture of 60 forward primers for TCR Vbeta segments and 13 reverse primers for TCR Jbeta segments was used in the multiplex PCR. The CDR3 region of rearranged TCR beta genes was amplified from genomic DNA with a multiplex PCR assay. The amplified TCR beta libraries were sequenced on the Illumina HiSeq System as 87-base-pair reads. The study's processing was this. Across the roughly 670 repertoires, a later analysis counted roughly 77 million unique TCR beta chains, roughly 11 million of which were shared by at least two donors. To remove PCR and sequencing errors, raw reads were error-corrected and collapsed into unique sequences using a nearest-neighbor algorithm that merged closely related sequences. V, D and J gene segments were assigned by aligning CDR3 sequences to IMGT reference sequences. For a sequence to be retained, at least a six-nucleotide match to both a V gene segment and a J gene segment was required. Rearrangements were classified as productive when the CDR3 lacked stop codons and remained in frame with V and J, and all other rearrangements were classified as non-productive. Following IMGT convention, CDR3 was defined as the stretch from the second conserved V-encoded cysteine up to the conserved J-encoded phenylalanine. In an earlier analysis of some 550 of the donors, sequences lacking an unambiguous match to a single V gene segment were excluded. In an earlier analysis of several hundred of the donors, V segments were called functional above 56.7% productive rearrangements and were called segregating when the between-donor standard deviation exceeded 5%. A statistical classification framework was built for diagnosing cytomegalovirus status from the catalog of TCR beta chain sequences. In a later analysis, V and J genes were assigned by comparing TCR nucleotide sequences against IMGT/GENE-DB human TR gene sequences. A later analysis assigned CDR3 sequences and most-parsimonious VDJ recombination scenarios with the TCRdist pipeline. A later analysis defined each TCR beta chain by its CDR3 amino acid sequence plus V-gene family, and excluded reads lacking a unique V-gene family. To address suspected cross-contamination and a sequencing artifact, a later analysis removed roughly 580 highly shared, low-generation-probability nucleotide sequences. In a later analysis, a clonal expansion index for each public chain was calculated from normalized within-repertoire ranks of inferred template counts. In a later analysis, generation probabilities were computed using a VDJ recombination model fitted to out-of-frame rearrangements, and the results were checked against IGoR. In a later analysis, TCR-TCR, TCR-HLA and TCR-CMV co-occurrence was scored with hypergeometric tests, and a repertoire-size bias correction was applied to TCR pairs. False discovery rates were estimated in a later analysis by permuting HLA or CMV assignments 20 times. In a later analysis, co-occurring TCRs were grouped with DBSCAN, and TCRdist sequence similarity was added when clustering was performed within HLA-allele-positive subsets. For co-occurrence clustering, repertoires with fewer than 30,000 or more than 120,000 public chains were excluded, along with several repertoires with anomalous nucleotide sharing. Here the immuneACCESS table is served through TCRdb, limited to in-frame sequences with V and J called. Missing clones are a known gap in these copies; in checked studies unresolved V genes cover under half, and the rest lacks a known reason. D and trimming come from the DNA, and the V and J calls and clone size come from that table. For this sample there are about 130,000 clones; 70% to 80% appear just once. Of the sample, approximately 1.8% falls within the top ten clones.

In total, around 600 healthy bone marrow donors made up the cohort. At the time of sampling, every cohort member was nominally healthy, though immune exposures that went unrecorded were likely present. The donor tested CMV seronegative and was one of the 352 seronegative cohort members. A peripheral blood sample was provided by each donor, and peripheral blood mononuclear cells were used for TCR beta sequencing. Genomic DNA was extracted from the blood cell samples with the Qiagen DNeasy Blood Extraction Kit. With regard to this clone: This clone's antigen is unknown. The sample holds no much larger clone one base away, and base qualities are not on file.

The chain employs TRBV4-3 and TRBJ1-2, with 9 junctional bases fitting TRBD1. The sequencing input was PBMCs. This clonotype originated in a woman in her 50s in good health and CMV-seronegative. The nucleotide sequence reads as follows: TGCGCCAGCAGCCAGATGATTACGGGACAGGGAACCCCTGACTATGGCTACACCTTC. Translated, this is CASSQMITGQGTPDYGYTF.